The sequence of this T cell receptor beta chain was determined in a study of T cell responses to AZD1222 COVID-19 vaccine. CDR1 and CDR2 (germline): MNHEY, SVGEGT. Trimming removed 6 bases from V and 5 bases from J, with 13 bases in between. The CDR3 length is 13 residues. Study-level findings and limits: Researchers took repertoire samples only after the peak T cell response had come. With dominance at 160-218 and 743-854, vaccine-associated CD4 TCRs spanned spike. Spike-specific TCR depth and breadth grew after two AZD1222 doses. The donors showed a predominance of white British ancestry and of females, with possible underestimation of clonal diversity.

Using immunoSEQ multiplex PCR, the repertoire was profiled, and TCRdb retains in-frame clones only, with some absent. The profile shows about 140,000 clones, roughly 90% of them singletons. About this clone: What it recognizes is unknown.

J is TRBJ2-5 and V is TRBV6-2 or TRBV6-3; a weak D match, TRBD1 (5 bases). The sequence came from an adult who received the AZD1222 COVID-19 vaccine. The sample in question was peripheral blood, obtained 28 days after the second AZD1222 dose. The CDR3: CASSQGGHETQYF. The CDR3 DNA sequence: TGTGCCAGCAGCCAGGGTGGACACGAGACCCAGTACTTC.